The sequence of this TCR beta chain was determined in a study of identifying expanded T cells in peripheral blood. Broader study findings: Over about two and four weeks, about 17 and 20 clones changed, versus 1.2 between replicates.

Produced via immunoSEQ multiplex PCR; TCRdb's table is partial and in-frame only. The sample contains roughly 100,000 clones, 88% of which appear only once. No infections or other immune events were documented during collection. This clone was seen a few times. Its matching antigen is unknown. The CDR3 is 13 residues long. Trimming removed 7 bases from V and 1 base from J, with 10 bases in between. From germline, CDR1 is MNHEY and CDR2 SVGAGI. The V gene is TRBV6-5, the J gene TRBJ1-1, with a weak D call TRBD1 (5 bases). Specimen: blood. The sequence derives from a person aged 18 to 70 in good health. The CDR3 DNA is TGTGCCAGCACGGGTGGACAGAACACTGAAGCTTTCTTT. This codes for CASTGGQNTEAFF.